This TCR beta chain was recorded in a study of shared clonotypes between healthy human individuals. Study-wide results and limits: Genetic and exposure-history diversity was limited by the small donor number.

CDR1 is SGDLS, CDR2 YYNGEE, per germline. CDR3 length: 15 amino acids. Trimming cost V 0 bases and J 1 base, with 7 bases left between them. Concerning this clone itself: Its specificity is not known. The identical CDR3 is also encoded by other nucleotide sequences in the sample.

All donors qualified as healthy HIV-negative adults and had experienced no recent acute infections or vaccinations. Nashville, Tennessee was home to all donors, each a Caucasian adult. What was sequenced on ten immunoSEQ deep assay plates was unsorted PBMC DNA. This table comes from immunoSEQ multiplex PCR, and its TCRdb copy is limited to in-frame clones, with some not included. The table has roughly 490,000 clones, roughly 85% seen once. This TCR was sampled from a woman aged 40-49 years in good health. Some clones in this sample may be carry-over from other donors' samples. The rearrangement joins TRBV9 to TRBJ2-2; no clear D. The specimen was PBMCs. The CDR3 DNA reads TGTGCCAGCAGCGTAGCCGGCAGGAACACCGGGGAGCTGTTTTTT. This codes for CASSVAGRNTGELFF.